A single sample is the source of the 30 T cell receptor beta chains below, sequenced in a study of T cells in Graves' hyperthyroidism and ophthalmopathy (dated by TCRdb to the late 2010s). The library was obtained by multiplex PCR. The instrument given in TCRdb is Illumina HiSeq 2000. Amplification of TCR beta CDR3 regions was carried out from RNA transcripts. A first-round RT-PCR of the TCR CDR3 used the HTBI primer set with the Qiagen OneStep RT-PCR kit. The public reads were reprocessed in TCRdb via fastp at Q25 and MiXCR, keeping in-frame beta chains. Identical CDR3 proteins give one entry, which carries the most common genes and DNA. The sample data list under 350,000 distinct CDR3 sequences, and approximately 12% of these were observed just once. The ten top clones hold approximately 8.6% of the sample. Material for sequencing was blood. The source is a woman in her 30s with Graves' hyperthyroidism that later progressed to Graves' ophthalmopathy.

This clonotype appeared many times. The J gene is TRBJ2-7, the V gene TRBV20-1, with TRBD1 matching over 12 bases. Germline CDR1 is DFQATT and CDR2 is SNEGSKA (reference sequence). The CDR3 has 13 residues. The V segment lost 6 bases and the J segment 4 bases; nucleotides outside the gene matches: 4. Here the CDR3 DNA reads TGCAGTGCGCCGGGACAGGGGGCTTACGAGCAGTACTTC. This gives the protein CSAPGQGAYEQYF.

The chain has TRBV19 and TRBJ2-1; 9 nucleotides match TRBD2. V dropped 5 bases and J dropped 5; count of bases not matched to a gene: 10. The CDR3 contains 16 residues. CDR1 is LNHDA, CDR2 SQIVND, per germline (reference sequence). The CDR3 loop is CASSPLLAGPNNEQFF. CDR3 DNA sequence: TGTGCCAGTAGTCCCCTTCTAGCGGGACCGAACAATGAGCAGTTCTTC.

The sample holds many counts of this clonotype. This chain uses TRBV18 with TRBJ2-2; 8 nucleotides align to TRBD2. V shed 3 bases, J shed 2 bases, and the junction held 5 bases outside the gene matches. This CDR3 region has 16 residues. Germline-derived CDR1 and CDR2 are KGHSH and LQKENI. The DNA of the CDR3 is TGTGCCAGCTCACCCGCGGGGGGACACAACACCGGGGAGCTGTTTTTT. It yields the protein CASSPAGGHNTGELFF.

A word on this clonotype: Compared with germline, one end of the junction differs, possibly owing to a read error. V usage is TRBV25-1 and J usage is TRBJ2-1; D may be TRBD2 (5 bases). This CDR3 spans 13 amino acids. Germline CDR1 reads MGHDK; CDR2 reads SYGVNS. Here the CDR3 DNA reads TGTGCCAACAGTGTGCTAGCTGAGGATGAGCAGTTCTTC. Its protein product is CANSVLAEDEQFF. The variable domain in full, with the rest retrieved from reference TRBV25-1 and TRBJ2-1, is EADIYQTPRYLVIGTGKKITLECSQTMGHDKMYWYQQDPGMELHLIHYSYGVNSTEKGDLSSESTVSRIRTEHFPLTLESARPSHTSQYLCANSVLAEDEQFFGPGTRLTVL.

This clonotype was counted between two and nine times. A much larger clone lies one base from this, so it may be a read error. CDR3 in DNA: TGCAGTGCCGGCGGGACAGGTAGTAACTATGGCTACACCTTC. It encodes CSAGGTGSNYGYTF. The chain recombines TRBV20-1 with TRBJ1-2; 8 bases line up with TRBD1. The CDR3 is 14 residues long. Germline loops: CDR1 DFQATT, CDR2 SNEGSKA (reference sequence). V was clipped by 6 bases and J by 1 base; unmatched bases: 7.

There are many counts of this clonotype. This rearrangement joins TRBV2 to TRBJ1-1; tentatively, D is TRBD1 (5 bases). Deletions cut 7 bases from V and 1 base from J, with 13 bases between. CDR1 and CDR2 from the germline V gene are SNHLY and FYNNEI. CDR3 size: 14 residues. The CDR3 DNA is TGTGCCAGCACCAACTCAGGACAGAACACTGAAGCTTTCTTT. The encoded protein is CASTNSGQNTEAFF.

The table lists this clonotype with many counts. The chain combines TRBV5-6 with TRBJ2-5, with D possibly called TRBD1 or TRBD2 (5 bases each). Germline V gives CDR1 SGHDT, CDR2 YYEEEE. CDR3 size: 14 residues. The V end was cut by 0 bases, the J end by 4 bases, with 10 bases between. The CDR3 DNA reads TGTGCCAGCAGCTTGGCCGGGACCGGAGAGACCCAGTACTTC. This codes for CASSLAGTGETQYF.

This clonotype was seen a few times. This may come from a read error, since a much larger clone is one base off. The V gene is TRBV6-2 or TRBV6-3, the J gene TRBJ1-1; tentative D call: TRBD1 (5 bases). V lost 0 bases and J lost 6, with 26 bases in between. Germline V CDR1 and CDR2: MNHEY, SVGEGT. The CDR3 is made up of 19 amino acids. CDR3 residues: CASSYSVFKDRKRGAEAFF. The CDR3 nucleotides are TGTGCCAGCAGTTACTCGGTCTTCAAGGACCGCAAAAGGGGCGCTGAAGCTTTCTTT.

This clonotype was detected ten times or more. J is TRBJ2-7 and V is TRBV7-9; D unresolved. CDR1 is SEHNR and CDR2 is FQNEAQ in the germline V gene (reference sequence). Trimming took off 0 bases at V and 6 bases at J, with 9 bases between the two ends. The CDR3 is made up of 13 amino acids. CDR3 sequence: CASSLALFVEQYF. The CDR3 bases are TGTGCCAGCAGCTTAGCACTGTTTGTCGAGCAGTACTTC.

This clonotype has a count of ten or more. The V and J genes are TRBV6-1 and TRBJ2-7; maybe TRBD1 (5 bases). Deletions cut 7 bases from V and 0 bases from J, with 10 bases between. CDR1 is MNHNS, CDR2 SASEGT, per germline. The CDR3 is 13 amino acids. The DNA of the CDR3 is TGTGCCAGCATTCCAACAGGCTCCTACGAGCAGTACTTC. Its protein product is CASIPTGSYEQYF.

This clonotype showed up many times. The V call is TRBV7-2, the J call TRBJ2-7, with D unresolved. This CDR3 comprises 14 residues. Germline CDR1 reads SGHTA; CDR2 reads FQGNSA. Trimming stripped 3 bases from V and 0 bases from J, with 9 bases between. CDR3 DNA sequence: TGTGCCAGCAGCTTGGTACAGAGCTCCTACGAGCAGTACTTC. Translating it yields CASSLVQSSYEQYF.

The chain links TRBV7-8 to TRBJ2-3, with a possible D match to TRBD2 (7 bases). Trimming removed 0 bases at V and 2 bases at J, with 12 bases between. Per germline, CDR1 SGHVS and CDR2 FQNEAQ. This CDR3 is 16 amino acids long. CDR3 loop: CASSLAGGPSTDTQYF. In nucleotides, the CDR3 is TGTGCCAGCAGCTTAGCGGGGGGGCCTTCCACAGATACGCAGTATTTT.

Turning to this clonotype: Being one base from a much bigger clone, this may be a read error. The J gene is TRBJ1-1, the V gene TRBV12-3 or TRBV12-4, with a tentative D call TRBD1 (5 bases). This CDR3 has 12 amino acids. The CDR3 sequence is CTSSLIGGDAFF. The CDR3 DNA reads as TGTACCAGCAGTTTAATAGGAGGGGATGCTTTCTTT.

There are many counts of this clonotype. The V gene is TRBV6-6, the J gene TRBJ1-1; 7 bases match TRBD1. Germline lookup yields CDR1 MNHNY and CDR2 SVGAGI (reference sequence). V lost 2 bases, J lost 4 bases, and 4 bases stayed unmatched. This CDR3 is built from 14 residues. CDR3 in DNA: TGTGCCAGCAGTTACACGTCAGGGGGCACTGAAGCTTTCTTT. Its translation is CASSYTSGGTEAFF.

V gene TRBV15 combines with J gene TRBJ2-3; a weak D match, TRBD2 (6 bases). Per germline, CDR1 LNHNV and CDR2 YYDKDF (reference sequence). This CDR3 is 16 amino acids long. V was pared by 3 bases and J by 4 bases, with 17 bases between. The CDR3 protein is CATSSDGPGGADTQYF. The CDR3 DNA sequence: TGTGCCACCAGCAGTGATGGGCCCGGAGGGGCAGATACGCAGTATTTT.

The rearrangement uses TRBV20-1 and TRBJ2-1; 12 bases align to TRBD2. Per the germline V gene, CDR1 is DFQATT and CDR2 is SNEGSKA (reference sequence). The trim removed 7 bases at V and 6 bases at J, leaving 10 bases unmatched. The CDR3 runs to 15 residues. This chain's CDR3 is CSVRLAGVRGNEQFF. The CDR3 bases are TGCAGTGTTCGACTAGCGGGAGTAAGAGGCAATGAGCAGTTCTTC.

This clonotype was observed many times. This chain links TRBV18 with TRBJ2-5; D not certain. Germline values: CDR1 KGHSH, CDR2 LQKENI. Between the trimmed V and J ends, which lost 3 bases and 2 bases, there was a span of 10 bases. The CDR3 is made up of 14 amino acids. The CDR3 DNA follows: TGTGCCAGCTCACCTAACAGTGCTCAAGAGACCCAGTACTTC. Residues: CASSPNSAQETQYF.

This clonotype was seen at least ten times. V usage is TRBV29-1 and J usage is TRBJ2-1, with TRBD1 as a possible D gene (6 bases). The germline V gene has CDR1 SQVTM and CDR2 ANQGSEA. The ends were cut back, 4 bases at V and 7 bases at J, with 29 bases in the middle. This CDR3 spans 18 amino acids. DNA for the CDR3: TGCAGCGTTGGAGGGGCCAGGGGCACCCAAGACCGAAGTAATGAGCAGTTCTTC. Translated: CSVGGARGTQDRSNEQFF.

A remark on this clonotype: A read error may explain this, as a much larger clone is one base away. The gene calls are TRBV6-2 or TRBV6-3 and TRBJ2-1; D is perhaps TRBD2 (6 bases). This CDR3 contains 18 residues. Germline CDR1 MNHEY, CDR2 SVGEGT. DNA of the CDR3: TGTGCCGGCAGTTACTCCTACGGGGGAGCCTACTCCTACAATGAGCAGTTCTTC. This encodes CAGSYSYGGAYSYNEQFF.

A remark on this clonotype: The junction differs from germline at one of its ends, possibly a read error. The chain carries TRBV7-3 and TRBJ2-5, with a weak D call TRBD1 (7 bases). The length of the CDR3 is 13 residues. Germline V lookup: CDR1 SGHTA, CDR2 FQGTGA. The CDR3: CASSFSGHPDRHF. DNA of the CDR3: TGTGCCAGCAGCTTTAGCGGACACCCGGACAGGCACTTC.

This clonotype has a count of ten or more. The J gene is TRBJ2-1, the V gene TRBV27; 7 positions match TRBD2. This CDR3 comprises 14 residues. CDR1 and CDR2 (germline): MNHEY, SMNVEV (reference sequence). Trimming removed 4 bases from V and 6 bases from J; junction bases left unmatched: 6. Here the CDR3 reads CASSSGTTSNEQFF. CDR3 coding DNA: TGTGCCAGCAGTTCCGGGACTACGAGCAATGAGCAGTTCTTC.

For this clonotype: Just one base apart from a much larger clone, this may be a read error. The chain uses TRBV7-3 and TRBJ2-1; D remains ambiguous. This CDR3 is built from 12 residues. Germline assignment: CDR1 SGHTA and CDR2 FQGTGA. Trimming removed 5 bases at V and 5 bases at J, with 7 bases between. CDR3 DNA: TGTGCCAGCAGCGTGGACCACAATGAGCAGTTCTTC. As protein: CASSVDHNEQFF.

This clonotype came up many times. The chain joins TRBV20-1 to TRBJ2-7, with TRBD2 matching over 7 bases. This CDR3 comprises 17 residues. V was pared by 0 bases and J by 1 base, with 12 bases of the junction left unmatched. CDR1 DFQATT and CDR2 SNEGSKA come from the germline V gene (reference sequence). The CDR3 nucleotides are TGCAGTGCTAGAGATGGGATCACTAGCGCACCTTCCTACGAGCAGTACTTC. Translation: CSARDGITSAPSYEQYF.

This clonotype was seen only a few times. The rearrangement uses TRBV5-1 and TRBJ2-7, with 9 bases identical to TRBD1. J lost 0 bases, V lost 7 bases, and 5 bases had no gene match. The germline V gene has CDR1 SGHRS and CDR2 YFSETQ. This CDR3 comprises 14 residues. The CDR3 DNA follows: TGCGCCAGCGGGCGACAGGGGGACTCCTACGAGCAGTACTTC. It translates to CASGRQGDSYEQYF.

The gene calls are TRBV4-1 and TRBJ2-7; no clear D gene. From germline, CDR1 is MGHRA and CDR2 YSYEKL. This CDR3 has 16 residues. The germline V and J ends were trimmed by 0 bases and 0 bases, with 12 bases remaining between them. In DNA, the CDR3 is TGCGCCAGCAGCCAAGAAGCCCAGGTGAGCTCCTACGAGCAGTACTTC. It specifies CASSQEAQVSSYEQYF.

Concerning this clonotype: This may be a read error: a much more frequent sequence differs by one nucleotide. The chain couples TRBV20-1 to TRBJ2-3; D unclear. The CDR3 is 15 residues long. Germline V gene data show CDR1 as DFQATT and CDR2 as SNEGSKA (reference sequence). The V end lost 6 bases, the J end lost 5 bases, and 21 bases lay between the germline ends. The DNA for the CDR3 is TGCAGTGCAGCCAGTGAACGGGCCCCGGGAGATACGCAGTATTTT. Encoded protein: CSAASERAPGDTQYF.

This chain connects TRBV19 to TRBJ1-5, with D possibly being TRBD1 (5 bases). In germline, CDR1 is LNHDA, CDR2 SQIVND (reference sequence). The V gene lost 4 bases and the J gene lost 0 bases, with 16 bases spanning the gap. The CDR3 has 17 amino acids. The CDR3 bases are TGTGCCAGTAGTACCCGATCGGGGGTCTATAGCAATCAGCCCCAGCATTTT. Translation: CASSTRSGVYSNQPQHF.

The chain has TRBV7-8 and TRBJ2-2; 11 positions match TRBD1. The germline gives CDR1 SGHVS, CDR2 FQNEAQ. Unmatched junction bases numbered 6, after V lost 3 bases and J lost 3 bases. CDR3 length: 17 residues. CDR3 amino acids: CASSFTGQGAYTGELFF. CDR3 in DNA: TGTGCCAGCAGCTTCACCGGACAGGGGGCCTACACCGGGGAGCTGTTTTTT.

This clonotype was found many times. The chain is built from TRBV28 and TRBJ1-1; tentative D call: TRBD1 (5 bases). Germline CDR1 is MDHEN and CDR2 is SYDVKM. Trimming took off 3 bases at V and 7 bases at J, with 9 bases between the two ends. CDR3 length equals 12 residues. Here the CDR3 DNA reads TGTGCCAGCAGTTTCGGGGCTGTTGAAGCTTTCTTT. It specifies CASSFGAVEAFF.

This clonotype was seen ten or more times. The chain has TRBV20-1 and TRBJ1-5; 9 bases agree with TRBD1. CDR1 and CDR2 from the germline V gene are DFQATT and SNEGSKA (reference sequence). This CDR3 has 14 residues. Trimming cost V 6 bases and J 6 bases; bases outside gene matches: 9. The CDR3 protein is CSATGTGWGQPQHF. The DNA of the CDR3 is TGCAGTGCCACCGGGACAGGGTGGGGTCAGCCCCAGCATTTT.